This TCR beta chain was sequenced for a study of CD8+ T cells in alopecia areata (dated by TCRdb to 2017 to 2018). A note on the overall study: Treated patients were enrolled in an open-label pilot trial of oral tofacitinib, 5 to 10 mg twice daily, for moderate-to-severe alopecia areata. Tofacitinib was given for 6 to 18 months, followed by 6 months of follow-up off drug to assess delayed response and recurrence. RNA was extracted with the PAXgene miRNA kit for fixed scalp, the miRNeasy kit for PBMCs, and the RNeasy kit for mouse skin. Clonality in the scalp was compared among normal scalp (n=4), patchy alopecia areata scalp (n=8), and alopecia totalis/universalis scalp (n=8). TCRbeta CDR3 regions were amplified by immunoSEQ multiplex PCR using 35 Vbeta forward and 13 Jbeta reverse primers. Biopsies were taken from tofacitinib-treated patients at baseline and at 4 and 24 weeks of treatment, and a later scalp biopsy was taken in several of the tofacitinib-treated patients. In humans, TCRbeta sequencing was performed on scalp tissue and on sorted CD4+ and CD8+ peripheral blood T cells from healthy controls and from patients with patchy or totalis/universalis alopecia areata. High-throughput TCRbeta sequencing was used to examine T cell clonal expansion in alopecia areata in both the C3H/HeJ mouse model and human patients.

From alopecia areata patients, peripheral blood was collected along with lesional scalp punch biopsies. PBMCs were isolated by density centrifugation and stained for CD3, CD4 and CD8, and CD4+ and CD8+ T cells were sorted on a FACSAria. Taken from cysteine to phenylalanine, the CDR3 has 16 residues. Just the 48-base CDR3 DNA is kept, in frame starting at base 1. CDR1 is given as SGHRS and CDR2 as YFSETQ, both from the germline V gene. The junction shows trimming of 4 bases on V and 4 bases on J, and the gene matches do not reach 8 bases of it. A note on this clone: It has no known antigen specificity. It has no much larger one-base neighbor in the sample; base qualities were not kept.

The research as a whole found: Compared with normal scalp, lesional scalp, particularly in alopecia totalis/universalis, had higher clonality and more expanded CD8+ clones, which suggests antigenic drive. Scalp TCR repertoire analysis is complicated because resident alphabeta T cells in normal human skin are also sequenced, whereas mouse skin is dominated by gammadelta T cells. Compared with mice, TCR sequences shared between patients were less clear, possibly partly because of HLA diversity across the patient population.

Library preparation employed the immunoSEQ multiplex PCR assay. RNA was extracted from all samples and reverse transcribed into cDNA, which served as template for TCR sequencing. First-strand cDNA was synthesized with SuperScript III using a 2:1 mix of oligo-dT and random hexamers. A synthetic immune receptor repertoire was used to assess amplification bias, and residual bias was removed computationally. From the authors' description of their analysis: After raw reads were preprocessed to remove errors, the CDR3 was defined following IMGT conventions as running from the conserved cysteine to phenylalanine. Clonality was computed by normalizing Shannon entropy by log2 of the number of productive unique TCRs and subtracting the result from 1. Scalp TCRbeta sequences were cross-referenced with sorted blood CD4 and CD8 repertoires so that the CD4 or CD8 identity of scalp clones could be inferred. TCRdb provides this immuneACCESS table in a form limited to in-frame rearrangements. Some clones are lacking; in checked studies, under half of them reflect an unresolved V gene, and why the rest are absent is not known. V and J calls plus clone size are reproduced from that table; the DNA served to infer D and trimming. The sample table records about 120,000 clones; more than 30% of these occur just once. Approximately 3.1% of the sample belongs to the ten largest clones.

The sequence is built from TRBV5-1 and TRBJ2-2; 9 of the junction bases match TRBD2. Material for sequencing was CD4+ T cells sorted from blood. This TCR derives from a human donor with alopecia areata. DNA sequence: TGCGCCAGCAGCCCCGCCGTGACTAGCGGCACCGGGGAGCTGTTTTTT. Its protein product is CASSPAVTSGTGELFF.